Following are 3 T cell receptor beta chains from one sample sequenced in a study of OX40 agonist ivuxolimab in advanced cancers. The protocol was immunoSEQ multiplex PCR, while the TCRdb copy is restricted to in-frame clones and leaves out a portion. Of about 120,000 clones in the sample, around 89% were seen once. The starting material was CD4+ or CD8+ T cells sorted from blood, obtained in a trial of the OX40 agonist ivuxolimab. The receptor set was obtained from an adult with an advanced solid tumor such as melanoma, head and neck, liver or kidney cancer.

The V call is TRBV5-1, the J call TRBJ1-2, with D possibly being TRBD1 (5 bases). Germline V gene lookup returns CDR1 SGHRS and CDR2 YFSETQ. This CDR3 spans 15 amino acids. Trimming stripped 4 bases from V and 0 bases from J, with 13 bases between. CDR3 region: CASSPGGGPNYGYTF. The CDR3 DNA follows: TGCGCCAGCAGCCCGGGCGGGGGTCCTAACTATGGCTACACCTTC.

The chain employs TRBV7-2 and TRBJ2-5; no clear D. The V gene lost 6 bases and the J gene lost 2 bases, with 10 bases spanning the gap. Germline CDR1 reads SGHTA; CDR2 reads FQGNSA. The CDR3 consists of 13 residues. CDR3 nucleotide sequence: TGTGCCAGCAGATCGGGTGGGCAAGAGACCCAGTACTTC. Protein product: CASRSGGQETQYF.

CDR3 amino acids: CASSLARRGGAGELFF. In nucleotides, the CDR3 is TGTGCCAGCAGCTTAGCTAGGCGGGGGGGCGCCGGGGAGCTGTTTTTT. V is TRBV7-2 and J is TRBJ2-2, with TRBD2 matching over 9 bases. The CDR3 sequence is 16 residues long. V shed 0 bases, J shed 6 bases, and the junction held 5 bases outside the gene matches. CDR1 is SGHTA, CDR2 FQGNSA, per germline.